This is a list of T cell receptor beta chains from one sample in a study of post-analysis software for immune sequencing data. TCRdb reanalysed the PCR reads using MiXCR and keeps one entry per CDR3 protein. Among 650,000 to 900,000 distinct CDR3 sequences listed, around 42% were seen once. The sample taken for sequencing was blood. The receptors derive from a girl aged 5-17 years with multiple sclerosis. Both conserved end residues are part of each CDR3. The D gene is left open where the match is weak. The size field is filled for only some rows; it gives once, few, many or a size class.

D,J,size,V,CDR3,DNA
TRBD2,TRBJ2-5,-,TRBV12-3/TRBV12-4,CASSTLPGLAVLQETQYF,TGTGCCAGCAGTACACTCCCGGGACTAGCGGTACTCCAAGAGACCCAGTACTTC
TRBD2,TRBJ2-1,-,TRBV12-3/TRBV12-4,CASDPSGRANEQFF,TGTGCCAGCGATCCTAGCGGGAGGGCCAATGAGCAGTTCTTC
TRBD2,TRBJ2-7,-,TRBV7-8,CASSFSPSGSSYEQYF,TGTGCCAGCAGCTTTTCTCCTAGCGGGAGCTCCTACGAGCAGTACTTC
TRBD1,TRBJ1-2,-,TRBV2,CASSPLRQGANGYTF,TGTGCCAGCAGTCCCCTCCGACAGGGGGCAAATGGCTACACCTTC
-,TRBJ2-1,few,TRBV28,CASSLLFNEQFF,TGTGCCAGCAGTCTCCTTTTCAATGAGCAGTTCTTC
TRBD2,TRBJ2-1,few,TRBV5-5,CASGPQAGGNNEQFF,TGTGCCAGCGGGCCCCAAGCGGGAGGGAACAATGAGCAGTTCTTC
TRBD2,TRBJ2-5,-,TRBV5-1,CASSLGLAGVPSETQYF,TGTGCCAGCAGCTTGGGACTAGCGGGAGTCCCCTCAGAGACCCAGTACTTC
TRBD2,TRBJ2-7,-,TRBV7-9,CASRGTSGAYEQYF,TGTGCCAGCAGGGGGACTAGCGGGGCCTACGAGCAGTACTTC
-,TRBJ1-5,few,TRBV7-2,CASSLVDRIDQPQHF,TGTGCCAGCAGCTTAGTCGACAGGATCGATCAGCCCCAGCATTTT
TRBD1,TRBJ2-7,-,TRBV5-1,CASSKYTGGDEQYF,TGCGCCAGCAGCAAGTATACAGGGGGCGACGAGCAGTACTTC
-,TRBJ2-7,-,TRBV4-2,CASSQEPRSSYEQYF,TGTGCCAGCAGCCAAGAGCCCAGGAGCTCCTACGAGCAGTACTTC
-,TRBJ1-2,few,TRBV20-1,CSARSLGRIVSYTF,TGCAGTGCTAGGTCCCTGGGCCGTATTGTAAGCTACACCTTC
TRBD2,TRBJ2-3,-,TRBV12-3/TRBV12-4,CASSLAVSADAQYF,TGTGCCAGCAGCCTAGCGGTGAGCGCAGATGCGCAGTATTTT
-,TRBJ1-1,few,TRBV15,CATSIGVRTEAFF,TGTGCCACCAGCATTGGGGTTCGGACTGAAGCTTTCTTT